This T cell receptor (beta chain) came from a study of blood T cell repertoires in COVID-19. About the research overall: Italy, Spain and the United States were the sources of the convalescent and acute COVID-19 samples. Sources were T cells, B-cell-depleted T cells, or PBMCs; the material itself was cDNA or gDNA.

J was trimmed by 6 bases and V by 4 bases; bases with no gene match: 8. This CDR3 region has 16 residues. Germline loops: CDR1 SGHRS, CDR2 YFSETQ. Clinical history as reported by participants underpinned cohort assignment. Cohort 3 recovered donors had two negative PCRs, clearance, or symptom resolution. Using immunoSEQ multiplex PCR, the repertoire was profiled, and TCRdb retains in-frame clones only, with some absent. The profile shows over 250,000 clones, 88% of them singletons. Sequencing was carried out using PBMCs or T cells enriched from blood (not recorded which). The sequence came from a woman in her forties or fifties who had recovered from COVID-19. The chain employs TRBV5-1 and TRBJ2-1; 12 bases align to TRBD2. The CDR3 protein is CASSLASGRGSNEQFF. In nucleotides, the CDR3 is TGCGCCAGCAGCCTAGCTAGCGGGAGGGGTAGCAATGAGCAGTTCTTC.